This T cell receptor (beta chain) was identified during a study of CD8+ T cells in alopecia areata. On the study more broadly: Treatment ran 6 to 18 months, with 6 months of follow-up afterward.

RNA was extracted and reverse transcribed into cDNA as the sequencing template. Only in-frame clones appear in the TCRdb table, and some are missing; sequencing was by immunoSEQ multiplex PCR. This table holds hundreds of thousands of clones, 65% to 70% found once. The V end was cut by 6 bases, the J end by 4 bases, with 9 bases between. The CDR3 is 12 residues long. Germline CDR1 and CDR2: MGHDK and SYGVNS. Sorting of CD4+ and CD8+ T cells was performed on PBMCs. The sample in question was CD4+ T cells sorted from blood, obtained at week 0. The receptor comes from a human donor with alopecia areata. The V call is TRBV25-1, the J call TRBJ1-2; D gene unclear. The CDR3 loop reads CASSENSYGYTF. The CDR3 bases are TGTGCCAGCAGCGAGAATTCCTATGGCTACACCTTC.